One and the same sample provided the 10 T cell receptor beta chains below, sequenced in a study of T cell responses to AZD1222 COVID-19 vaccine. The method was immunoSEQ multiplex PCR; TCRdb's version includes in-frame clones alone and lacks a portion of them. The sample consists of 130,000 to 150,000 clones, approximately 78% of them appearing once. The material sequenced was peripheral blood, taken on day 0 of MenACWY control vaccination. Receptor source: an adult in good health.

This chain joins TRBV28 and TRBJ1-3; D possibly corresponds to TRBD1 (5 bases). The germline V and J ends were trimmed by 1 base and 1 base, with 8 bases remaining between them. This CDR3 is 15 amino acids long. Germline CDR1 reads MDHEN; CDR2 reads SYDVKM. The CDR3 reads CASSLLAGSGNTIYF. DNA for the CDR3: TGTGCCAGCAGTTTATTGGCAGGGTCTGGAAACACCATATATTTT.

This chain connects TRBV24-1 to TRBJ2-7; D ambiguous. The CDR3 consists of 14 residues. V dropped 4 bases and J dropped 1 base, with 10 bases sitting between them. Germline values: CDR1 KGHDR, CDR2 SFDVKD. CDR3 bases: TGTGCCACCAGTGAGGCACACAGATCCTACGAGCAGTACGTC. It translates to CATSEAHRSYEQYV.

The rearrangement joins TRBV4-1 to TRBJ2-5; TRBD1 aligns across 9 bases. Germline loops: CDR1 MGHRA, CDR2 YSYEKL. The CDR3 contains 14 residues. V shed 4 bases and J 3 bases; nucleotides not matched to a gene: 3. CDR3: CASSPGQGKETQYF. As DNA, the CDR3 is TGCGCCAGCAGCCCCGGACAGGGGAAAGAGACCCAGTACTTC.

The CDR3: CAWSSGDGQPQHF. As DNA, the CDR3 is TGTGCCTGGAGTTCAGGGGACGGACAGCCCCAGCATTTT. The J gene is TRBJ1-5, the V gene TRBV30; TRBD1 might be the D (6 bases). Trimming stripped 2 bases from V and 7 bases from J, with 12 bases between. CDR1 and CDR2 (germline): GTSNPN, SVGIG (reference sequence). CDR3 size: 13 residues.

The chain joins TRBV5-1 to TRBJ1-2; 9 nucleotides line up with TRBD1. This CDR3 region has 14 residues. Trimming at V came to 4 bases and at J to 3 bases, leaving 4 bases not matched to a gene. CDR1 and CDR2 from the germline V gene are SGHRS and YFSETQ. CDR3 sequence: CASSLGQGYYGYTF. The CDR3 DNA is TGCGCCAGCAGCCTTGGACAGGGGTACTATGGCTACACCTTC.

The J gene is TRBJ2-7, the V gene TRBV28, with 12 positions matching TRBD1. The CDR3 is 14 residues long. With 11 bases clipped from V and 7 bases from J, the junction kept 12 bases outside the gene matches. CDR1 MDHEN and CDR2 SYDVKM come from the germline V gene. The CDR3 loop is CAALGRDRGREQYF. CDR3 sequence (DNA): TGTGCCGCCTTGGGAAGGGACAGGGGGCGGGAGCAGTACTTC. The whole variable domain, filled in from reference TRBV28 and TRBJ2-7, reads DVKVTQSSRYLVKRTGEKVFLECVQDMDHENMFWYRQDPGLGLRLIYFSYDVKMKEKGDIPEGYSVSREKKERFSLILESASTNQTSMYLCAALGRDRGREQYFGPGTRLTVT.

V and J are TRBV18 and TRBJ2-3, with D possibly being TRBD1 (5 bases). The CDR3 length is 15 residues. V lost 2 bases and J lost 3, with 12 bases in between. Per the germline V gene, CDR1 is KGHSH and CDR2 is LQKENI. The CDR3 sequence: CASSPAGLGTDTQYF. DNA of the CDR3: TGTGCCAGCTCACCAGCAGGGCTTGGGACAGATACGCAGTATTTT.

The chain carries TRBV2 and TRBJ1-4; D uncertain. The CDR3 consists of 15 residues. V lost 7 bases to trimming and J lost 0 bases, with 12 bases between them. Germline V lookup: CDR1 SNHLY, CDR2 FYNNEI. CDR3 sequence: CASKGTEATNEKLFF. CDR3 in DNA: TGTGCCAGCAAAGGAACAGAAGCAACTAATGAAAAACTGTTTTTT.

The genes are TRBV12-3 or TRBV12-4 and TRBJ2-5; the D is unclear. V was cut by 6 bases and J by 5 bases, with 7 bases left in between. This CDR3 spans 11 amino acids. The CDR3 nucleotides are TGTGCCAGCAGCCCTGGGGAGACCCAGTACTTC. Residues: CASSPGETQYF.

The gene calls are TRBV5-1 and TRBJ2-3, with 7 bases lining up with TRBD2. J was trimmed by 0 bases and V by 2 bases; bases with no gene match: 3. This CDR3 is 15 amino acids long. Germline lookup yields CDR1 SGHRS and CDR2 YFSETQ. CDR3 DNA sequence: TGCGCCAGCAGCTTACAGCGGGGAAGCACAGATACGCAGTATTTT. It yields the protein CASSLQRGSTDTQYF.